These T cell receptor beta chains were read from a single sample in a study of PD-L1 blockade in urothelial cancer. The protocol was immunoSEQ multiplex PCR, while the TCRdb copy is restricted to in-frame clones and leaves out a portion. The repertoire holds roughly 17,000 clones, with roughly 90% as singletons. The source material was PBMCs, sampled around atezolizumab (anti-PD-L1) treatment. These receptors were obtained from a man between 45 and 60 years old with urothelial cancer. CDR3s include the opening cysteine and the closing phenylalanine or tryptophan.

cdr3_length v_call cdr3_aa
14 TRBV30 CAWSLGGLNTEAFF
18 TRBV2 CASTPGLAGGRSSYEQYF
13 TRBV2 CASGDSRGSPQHF
16 TRBV27 CASSVNPGQGTGELFF
17 TRBV7-9 CASSLGVQASREETQYF
16 TRBV19 CASSITSSGRSDTQYF
14 TRBV19 CASSASGGTYEQYF
15 TRBV7-7 CASSPSGGAGDTQYF
16 TRBV5-6 CASSLAVGTGGTEAFF
14 TRBV19 CASIGHINTGELFF
18 TRBV19 CASSKIPLGLAGPFEQYF
16 TRBV6-5 CASSYLSGGARETQYF
15 TRBV10-2 CASKERGGGGDTQYF
14 TRBV12-5 CASGLFRGPMTQYF
12 TRBV13 CASSLQGSPLHF
11 TRBV18 CASSPQNEQFF
15 TRBV7-2 CASSSPRGSAYEQYF
14 TRBV11-3 CASSLGPTPYEQYF
17 TRBV14 CASTRGSGRTPYNEQFF
17 TRBV7-6 CASSLGPLAGYTDTQYF
16 TRBV7-2 CASSSGSGRALGGQFF
15 TRBV5-4 CASSSRLAGYNEQFF
14 TRBV19 CASSPGLGGYEQYF
15 TRBV5-1 CASSFMGPYQETQYF
14 TRBV7-3 CASSSWTGTNEQFF
19 TRBV5-1 CASRLRADRSYSAYNEQFF
16 TRBV5-6 CASSLVGGQVSYEQYF
14 TRBV7-9 CASSLRDRSHEQFF
14 TRBV9 CASSVGQGTDTQYF
17 TRBV2 CASIGLAGAINTGELFF
15 TRBV14 CASSQQGTKTDTQYF
16 TRBV5-1 CASSLSRGGPTDTQYF
18 TRBV21-1 CASSKVGTSGRTYNEQFF
17 TRBV21-1 CASSKVRAGASTDTQYF
17 TRBV27 CASSPTGTGASWEKLFF
16 TRBV4-3 CASSRGTSGGGNEQFF
17 TRBV5-1 CASSLAGTGGGTGELFF
15 TRBV15 CATSRGTSGIDEQYF
12 TRBV5-6 CASSLGEETQYF
13 TRBV21-1 CASSGQMNYGYTF
15 TRBV2 CASTTGTPLNQPQHF
15 TRBV5-1 CASSLEGRGQDTQYF
15 TRBV4-2 CASSPGGVASDEQFF